These 29 T cell receptor beta chains originate from one sample sequenced in a study of T cells in Graves' hyperthyroidism and ophthalmopathy. The CDR3 regions of TCR beta were amplified from RNA transcripts. First-round RT-PCR of the TCR CDR3 relied on the HTBI primer set. From the multiplex PCR reads, TCRdb called clonotypes with MiXCR, one entry per CDR3 protein. Of under 750,000 distinct CDR3 sequences listed, around 19% were seen once; the top ten hold 15% to 20%. Material: blood. The origin of the receptors is a woman aged 45-65 years with Graves' hyperthyroidism that later progressed to Graves' ophthalmopathy.

The rearrangement uses TRBV12-3 or TRBV12-4 and TRBJ1-1, with no clear D. The germline V and J ends were trimmed by 4 bases and 5 bases, with 8 bases remaining between them. The length of the CDR3 is 12 residues. The CDR3 loop reads CASSYRPTEAFF. The DNA for the CDR3 is TGTGCCAGCAGTTATAGGCCAACTGAAGCTTTCTTT.

This clonotype showed up just a few times. V is TRBV4-2 and J is TRBJ2-2, with D maybe TRBD2 (6 bases). Trimming took off 3 bases at V and 4 bases at J, with 12 bases between the two ends. The length of the CDR3 is 15 residues. CDR1 is LGHNA and CDR2 is YNFKEQ in the germline V gene. CDR3 sequence (DNA): TGTGCCAGCAGCCAGTGGGACTCCACCACCGGGGAGCTGTTTTTT. It translates to CASSQWDSTTGELFF.

The genes are TRBV10-3 and TRBJ1-1; D is undetermined. This CDR3 spans 15 amino acids. Germline values: CDR1 ENHRY, CDR2 SYGVKD. Trimming removed 0 bases at V and 2 bases at J, with 10 bases between. The CDR3 nucleotides read TGTGCCATCAGTGAGTCTTGGGCGGGAAACACTGAAGCTTTCTTT. Its protein is CAISESWAGNTEAFF.

This clonotype showed up many times. The chain employs TRBV12-3 or TRBV12-4 and TRBJ1-2, with TRBD1 matching 9 bases. Trimming at V came to 3 bases and at J to 8 bases, leaving 7 bases not matched to a gene. CDR3 length: 14 amino acids. The CDR3 region is CASSFPQGAYGYTF. In DNA, the CDR3 is TGTGCCAGCAGTTTCCCACAGGGGGCATACGGCTACACCTTC.

The V and J genes are TRBV19 and TRBJ2-1; 8 bases agree with TRBD2. The junction had 8 bases not matched to a gene; V was cut back by 1 base and J by 12 bases. CDR1 is LNHDA and CDR2 is SQIVND in the germline V gene (reference sequence). This CDR3 comprises 14 residues. CDR3 amino acids: CASSIAASGLGQFF. As DNA, the CDR3 is TGTGCCAGTAGTATAGCCGCTAGCGGGTTAGGGCAGTTCTTC. Full variable domain (remainder filled in from reference TRBV19 and TRBJ2-1): DGGITQSPKYLFRKEGQNVTLSCEQNLNHDAMYWYRQDPGQGLRLIYYSQIVNDFQKGDIAEGYSVSREKKESFPLTVTSAQKNPTAFYLCASSIAASGLGQFFGPGTRLTVL.

This clonotype occurred a few times. V usage is TRBV3-1 and J usage is TRBJ2-5, with 8 bases lining up with TRBD2. The germline gives CDR1 LGHDT, CDR2 YNNKEL (reference sequence). Trimming at V came to 4 bases and at J to 2 bases, leaving 15 bases not matched to a gene. The CDR3 has 18 residues. The chain's CDR3 is CASSLSFRFSSGQETQYF. The CDR3 region has the DNA TGTGCCAGCAGCCTCTCCTTCCGTTTTTCTAGCGGGCAAGAGACCCAGTACTTC.

This clonotype was picked up many times. V gene TRBV3-1 combines with J gene TRBJ1-2; D perhaps matches TRBD1 (5 bases). Germline-derived CDR1 and CDR2 are LGHDT and YNNKEL (reference sequence). V lost 4 bases and J 4 bases, leaving 19 bases between the germline ends. This CDR3 has 16 residues. CDR3 nucleotides: TGTGCCAGCAGCCCGCACGTCGGGGGAGGCGGCTATGGCTACACCTTC. Translation gives CASSPHVGGGGYGYTF.

This clonotype was observed many times. The rearrangement uses TRBV11-2 and TRBJ1-4, with D possibly matching TRBD1 (5 bases). This CDR3 is 14 amino acids long. The germline gives CDR1 SGHAT, CDR2 FQNNGV. Trimming removed 0 bases from V and 6 bases from J, with 8 bases in between. The CDR3 region is CASSLDGGDEKLFF. CDR3 coding DNA: TGTGCCAGCAGCTTAGATGGGGGAGATGAAAAACTGTTTTTT.

This clonotype was counted many times. The rearrangement uses TRBV11-2 and TRBJ2-1, with 13 bases fitting TRBD2. Germline V CDR1 and CDR2: SGHAT, FQNNGV. Unmatched junction bases numbered 5, after V lost 5 bases and J lost 4 bases. The CDR3 consists of 16 residues. The CDR3 DNA is TGTGCCAGCAGCATGTCGACTAGCGGGGGGTACAATGAGCAGTTCTTC. It translates to CASSMSTSGGYNEQFF. The entire variable domain, with the rest obtained from reference TRBV11-2 and TRBJ2-1, is as follows: EAGVAQSPRYKIIEKRQSVAFWCNPISGHATLYWYQQILGQGPKLLIQFQNNGVVDDSQLPKDRFSAERLKGVDSTLKIQPAKLEDSAVYLCASSMSTSGGYNEQFFGPGTRLTVL.

This clonotype was counted at least ten times. The CDR3 protein is CASSLMGNTEAFF. The CDR3 DNA follows: TGTGCCAGCAGTTTAATGGGAAATACTGAAGCTTTCTTT. The chain recombines TRBV12-3 or TRBV12-4 with TRBJ1-1; D ambiguous. This CDR3 comprises 13 residues. With 2 bases removed from V and 5 bases from J, the gap between germline ends came to 9 bases.

V gene TRBV7-2 combines with J gene TRBJ2-7; a weak D match, TRBD2 (5 bases). This CDR3 has 18 amino acids. Per the germline V gene, CDR1 is SGHTA and CDR2 is FQGNSA. The germline V and J ends were trimmed by 5 bases and 1 base, with 24 bases remaining between them. This CDR3 reads CASSRHVAVPSLSYEQYF. CDR3 nucleotide sequence: TGTGCCAGCAGCAGACACGTCGCGGTTCCTAGCCTTTCCTACGAGCAGTACTTC.

The genes are TRBV12-3 or TRBV12-4 and TRBJ1-5, with 12 bases identical to TRBD1. With 2 bases clipped from V and 6 bases from J, the junction kept 5 bases outside the gene matches. This CDR3 is 16 amino acids long. CDR3 nucleotide sequence: TGTGCCAGCAGTTTATGGGGACAGGGGGCCGGTCAGCCCCAGCATTTT. Protein product: CASSLWGQGAGQPQHF.

This clonotype was counted only a few times. The chain links TRBV2 to TRBJ1-2; D is uncertain. The CDR3 extends over 15 amino acids. Between the trimmed V and J ends, which lost 2 bases and 1 base, there was a span of 11 bases. The germline V gene encodes CDR1 SNHLY and CDR2 FYNNEI. CDR3 coding DNA: TGTGCCAGCAGTGAAACCGTACTACTTAACTATGGCTACACCTTC. The encoded protein is CASSETVLLNYGYTF. The full variable domain, rest sourced from reference TRBV2 and TRBJ1-2, is EPEVTQTPSHQVTQMGQEVILRCVPISNHLYFYWYRQILGQKVEFLVSFYNNEISEKSEIFDDQFSVERPDGSNFTLKIRSTKLEDSAMYFCASSETVLLNYGYTFGSGTRLTVV.

The sample holds a few counts of this clonotype. The V and J genes are TRBV20-1 and TRBJ2-1, with unresolved D. Germline-derived CDR1 and CDR2 are DFQATT and SNEGSKA (reference sequence). Trimming shortened V by 0 bases and J by 4 bases, and 7 bases separated the two germline ends. The CDR3 is made up of 13 amino acids. CDR3 sequence: CSARDPQYNEQFF. CDR3 nucleotides: TGCAGTGCTAGAGATCCCCAGTACAATGAGCAGTTCTTC.

This clonotype was found a few times. The chain has TRBV20-1 and TRBJ2-1, with 16 bases fitting TRBD2. J gave up 7 bases and V 5 bases, and 11 bases lay outside the gene matches. The germline gives CDR1 DFQATT, CDR2 SNEGSKA (reference sequence). The CDR3 length is 17 residues. The CDR3 DNA sequence: TGCAGTGCTCGGGGACTAGCGGGGGGGCAATTCCCGAATGAGCAGTTCTTC. This gives the protein CSARGLAGGQFPNEQFF.

This clonotype was detected a few times. Sequence at one end of the junction differs from germline and may be a read error. This chain connects TRBV7-3 to TRBJ2-1, with D maybe TRBD1 (6 bases). The CDR3 covers 15 residues. CDR1 is SGHTA, CDR2 FQGTGA, per germline. The CDR3 DNA reads TGTACCAGCAGCCCCCGGGCCCACAGGGACAATGAGCAGTTCTTC. Translating gives CTSSPRAHRDNEQFF.

The chain uses TRBV2 and TRBJ2-5; TRBD2 agrees at 12 bases. Germline CDR1 reads SNHLY; CDR2 reads FYNNEI. The CDR3 is made up of 16 amino acids. Trimming at V came to 6 bases and at J to 5 bases, leaving 10 bases not matched to a gene. The CDR3 region has the DNA TGTGCCAGCAGCTTAATTCTAGCGGGGGGGCCTGAGACCCAGTACTTC. Protein: CASSLILAGGPETQYF.

This clonotype occurred a few times. The chain is built from TRBV2 and TRBJ1-1, with D perhaps TRBD1 (5 bases). CDR1 is SNHLY, CDR2 FYNNEI, per germline. This CDR3 contains 14 residues. V lost 8 bases and J lost 6, with 19 bases in between. The CDR3 DNA sequence: TGTGCCAGCGGGGGTGGGGGGGAAGGCCCTGAAGCTTTCTTT. Translating it yields CASGGGGEGPEAFF.

This clonotype was counted ten times or more. The chain recombines TRBV24-1 with TRBJ2-3, with D tentatively TRBD2 (6 bases). The germline V gene encodes CDR1 KGHDR and CDR2 SFDVKD. This CDR3 has 15 amino acids. V lost 3 bases and J lost 2, with 11 bases in between. The CDR3 spells CATSDSAGFTDTQYF. Here the CDR3 DNA reads TGTGCCACCAGTGATAGTGCGGGGTTCACAGATACGCAGTATTTT.

This clonotype has a handful of counts. The chain is built from TRBV5-8 and TRBJ2-1; TRBD2 agrees at 9 bases. The germline V gene encodes CDR1 SGHTS and CDR2 YDEGEE. CDR3 length: 16 amino acids. Trimming removed 4 bases from V and 5 bases from J; junction bases left unmatched: 10. The CDR3 is CASSTPETSGDNEQFF. In DNA, the CDR3 is TGTGCCAGCAGCACTCCGGAGACTAGCGGAGACAATGAGCAGTTCTTC.

Ten or more counts support this clonotype. The rearrangement joins TRBV29-1 to TRBJ1-1, with a possible D match to TRBD1 (5 bases). Per the germline V gene, CDR1 is SQVTM and CDR2 is ANQGSEA. V dropped 6 bases and J dropped 5 bases, with 22 bases sitting between them. This CDR3 spans 15 amino acids. The CDR3 coding sequence is TGCAGCGTCTCCGGTAGGACAAGTGGCGAGACTGAAGCTTTCTTT. It codes for CSVSGRTSGETEAFF.

This clonotype has only a few counts. A much larger clone lies a single base off, so this may be a read error. The gene calls are TRBV12-3 or TRBV12-4 and TRBJ2-1; D is possibly TRBD1 (6 bases). The CDR3 extends over 12 amino acids. CDR3 bases: TGTGCCGGCAGGAGAGGGGGAAATGAGCAGTTCTTC. Translating gives CAGRRGGNEQFF.

This clonotype was seen more than once but under ten times. This rearrangement joins TRBV30 to TRBJ1-5; D unclear. CDR3 length equals 15 residues. V lost 4 bases, J lost 0 bases, and 13 bases lay in between. Germline V gene data show CDR1 as GTSNPN and CDR2 as SVGIG (reference sequence). CDR3 residues: CAWNGDIDSNQPQHF. The CDR3 DNA reads as TGTGCCTGGAATGGCGACATCGATAGCAATCAGCCCCAGCATTTT.

Only one count was recorded for this clonotype. A much larger clone differs from this one at a single base, so this may be a read error. V gene TRBV2 combines with J gene TRBJ1-1; tentative D call: TRBD1 (5 bases). The CDR3 has 14 residues. CDR1 and CDR2 from the germline V gene are SNHLY and FYNNEI. V lost 4 bases to trimming and J lost 10 bases, with 19 bases between them. The CDR3 sequence is CASSARGRVPGAFF. Here the CDR3 DNA reads TGTGCCAGCAGTGCCCGGGGCAGGGTTCCGGGAGCTTTCTTT.

On this clonotype: Given a much more abundant clone one base away, this may be a read error. Lacking the conserved final phenylalanine or tryptophan, this CDR3 likely reflects a read error. The gene calls are TRBV13 and TRBJ1-2, with a weak D call TRBD1 (6 bases). Germline-derived CDR1 and CDR2 are PRHDT and FYEKMQ (reference sequence). V lost 4 bases and J lost 7, with 22 bases in between. CDR3 length: 16 residues. Here the CDR3 reads CASSSQRFGGHSGYTL. The CDR3 region has the DNA TGTGCCAGCAGCTCCCAAAGGTTCGGGGGGCATAGTGGCTACACCCTC.

As to this clonotype: A much larger clone lies one base from this, so it may be a read error. V and J are TRBV12-3 or TRBV12-4 and TRBJ2-7; TRBD2 might be the D (6 bases). V was cut by 7 bases and J by 2 bases, with 21 bases left in between. The CDR3 is 16 residues long. CDR3 region: CASTQGWGDLPYEQYF. The CDR3 DNA is TGTGCCAGCACCCAAGGCTGGGGGGATCTACCCTACGAGCAGTACTTC.

This clonotype was recorded many times. The CDR3 DNA follows: TGTGCCAGCAGCCAAGTGAGCTATGGCTACACCTTC. Amino acids: CASSQVSYGYTF. This chain links TRBV3-1 with TRBJ1-2; D not resolved. Trimming took 1 base from V and 4 from J, leaving 4 bases between them. Germline assignment: CDR1 LGHDT and CDR2 YNNKEL (reference sequence). The CDR3 totals 12 residues.

This clonotype appeared a few times. The chain is built from TRBV2 and TRBJ1-5; D gene unclear. Germline CDR1 SNHLY, CDR2 FYNNEI. The CDR3 runs to 15 residues. Trimming removed 3 bases at V and 0 bases at J, with 9 bases between. The CDR3 nucleotides are TGTGCCAGCAGTGAGGTCAGACGTAGCAATCAGCCCCAGCATTTT. It yields the protein CASSEVRRSNQPQHF.

The chain couples TRBV19 to TRBJ2-3, with D perhaps TRBD2 (5 bases). Germline V gene lookup returns CDR1 LNHDA and CDR2 SQIVND (reference sequence). V was clipped by 1 base and J by 0 bases, with 8 bases between them. This CDR3 has 15 residues. As DNA, the CDR3 is TGTGCCAGTAGTATAGGAGGAGGCAGCACAGATACGCAGTATTTT. Amino acids: CASSIGGGSTDTQYF.